One and the same sample provided the 12 T cell receptor beta chains below, sequenced in a study of T cells in localized non-small cell lung cancer. This table comes from immunoSEQ multiplex PCR, and its TCRdb copy is limited to in-frame clones, with some not included. The sample includes about 20,000 clones, 75% to 90% of them seen just once. Sequencing was performed on PBMCs, taken before any cancer treatment. Every receptor here comes from a man between 40 and 75 years old with stage II squamous cell lung carcinoma.

The V and J genes are TRBV19 and TRBJ1-6; D is unclear. The CDR3 has 13 amino acids. The V gene lost 7 bases and the J gene lost 7 bases, with 11 bases spanning the gap. CDR1 LNHDA and CDR2 SQIVND come from the germline V gene (reference sequence). CDR3 amino acids: CASIGNGNSPLHF. CDR3 DNA: TGTGCCAGTATAGGGAACGGGAATTCACCCCTCCACTTT.

This chain connects TRBV18 to TRBJ2-1, with TRBD1 identical over 10 bases. The CDR3 sequence is 16 residues long. Germline V gene data show CDR1 as KGHSH and CDR2 as LQKENI. V lost 2 bases to trimming and J lost 1 base; unmatched junction nucleotides: 2. DNA for the CDR3: TGTGCCAGCTCACCAGGGACAGGGGTTTCCTACAATGAGCAGTTCTTC. It codes for CASSPGTGVSYNEQFF.

The chain uses TRBV7-2 and TRBJ1-2; 7 bases map to TRBD1. Germline-derived CDR1 and CDR2 are SGHTA and FQGNSA. After removal of 8 bases from V and 7 bases from J, the junction contained 7 bases not matched to a gene. CDR3 length: 12 amino acids. CDR3 DNA: TGTGCCAGCTCTTGGGCAGGGGGTGGCTACACCTTC. This codes for CASSWAGGGYTF.

This sequence joins TRBV6-5 and TRBJ2-7; perhaps TRBD1 as D (6 bases). The CDR3 extends over 14 amino acids. Germline CDR1 reads MNHEY; CDR2 reads SVGAGI. The V end lost 4 bases, the J end lost 3 bases, and 13 bases lay between the germline ends. The CDR3, as DNA: TGTGCCAGCAGTTTTATCCGGGACAACTACGAGCAGTACTTC. Encoded protein: CASSFIRDNYEQYF.

The CDR3 here is CASSPAEDTEAFF. In DNA form, the CDR3 reads TGTGCCAGCTCACCTGCGGAGGACACTGAAGCTTTCTTT. The chain has TRBV18 and TRBJ1-1; D is unresolved. CDR1 is KGHSH, CDR2 LQKENI, per germline. V was pared by 3 bases and J by 3 bases, with 8 bases between. This CDR3 contains 13 residues.

The chain employs TRBV14 and TRBJ1-2; 7 bases align to TRBD1. Germline CDR1 reads SGHDN; CDR2 reads FVKESK. V dropped 8 bases and J dropped 2; count of bases not matched to a gene: 8. CDR3 length: 14 residues. Here the CDR3 reads CASGRGRMNYGYTF. Written as DNA, the CDR3 is TGTGCCAGCGGAAGGGGGCGTATGAACTATGGCTACACCTTC.

DNA for the CDR3: TGTGCCAGTCAGGGGGCGGCGGTGGAGACCCAGTACTTC. This sequence encodes CASQGAAVETQYF. V gene TRBV28 combines with J gene TRBJ2-5, with TRBD1 matching over 8 bases. CDR1 is MDHEN, CDR2 SYDVKM, per germline. V gave up 9 bases and J gave up 5 bases; unmatched junction bases: 8. The length of the CDR3 is 13 residues.

The CDR3 coding sequence is TGCGCCACTAGCTCAGGGTTTCACACCGGGGAGCTGTTTTTT. Its protein is CATSSGFHTGELFF. The rearrangement joins TRBV5-1 to TRBJ2-2, with D possibly called TRBD1 or TRBD2 (5 bases each). This CDR3 spans 14 amino acids. The V end lost 9 bases, the J end lost 3 bases, and 15 bases lay between the germline ends. Germline V gene lookup returns CDR1 SGHRS and CDR2 YFSETQ.

V usage is TRBV7-3 and J usage is TRBJ2-7, with 12 bases aligning to TRBD2. The germline gives CDR1 SGHTA, CDR2 FQGTGA. Unmatched junction bases numbered 12, after V lost 5 bases and J lost 7 bases. CDR3 length: 16 amino acids. The CDR3 loop reads CASSPGLAGQLQEQYF. The CDR3 nucleotides read TGTGCCAGCAGCCCGGGACTAGCGGGCCAGCTACAGGAGCAGTACTTC.

V is TRBV5-6 and J is TRBJ2-2; D gene unclear. Looked up from germline, CDR1 is SGHDT and CDR2 is YYEEEE. The CDR3 is 12 amino acids. V lost 6 bases and J lost 5, with 8 bases in between. The CDR3 is CASTVRTGELFF. The CDR3 nucleotides read TGTGCCAGCACCGTCCGTACCGGGGAGCTGTTTTTT.

The chain employs TRBV2 and TRBJ1-2, with 11 bases identical to TRBD1. Per germline, CDR1 SNHLY and CDR2 FYNNEI. The CDR3 loop spans 15 amino acids. Trimming removed 7 bases from V and 2 bases from J; junction bases left unmatched: 6. The DNA of the CDR3 is TGTGCCAGCAAAGAGGGGACAGGGGGAAACTATGGCTACACCTTC. It specifies CASKEGTGGNYGYTF.

The chain is built from TRBV5-1 and TRBJ2-3; 8 nucleotides agree with TRBD2. Germline trimming cut 7 bases from V and 1 base from J; bases unmatched to any gene: 5. CDR1 and CDR2 from the germline V gene are SGHRS and YFSETQ. This CDR3 spans 14 amino acids. CDR3 in amino acids: CASQRGLRTDTQYF. Here the CDR3 DNA reads TGCGCCAGCCAGCGGGGGCTACGCACAGATACGCAGTATTTT.